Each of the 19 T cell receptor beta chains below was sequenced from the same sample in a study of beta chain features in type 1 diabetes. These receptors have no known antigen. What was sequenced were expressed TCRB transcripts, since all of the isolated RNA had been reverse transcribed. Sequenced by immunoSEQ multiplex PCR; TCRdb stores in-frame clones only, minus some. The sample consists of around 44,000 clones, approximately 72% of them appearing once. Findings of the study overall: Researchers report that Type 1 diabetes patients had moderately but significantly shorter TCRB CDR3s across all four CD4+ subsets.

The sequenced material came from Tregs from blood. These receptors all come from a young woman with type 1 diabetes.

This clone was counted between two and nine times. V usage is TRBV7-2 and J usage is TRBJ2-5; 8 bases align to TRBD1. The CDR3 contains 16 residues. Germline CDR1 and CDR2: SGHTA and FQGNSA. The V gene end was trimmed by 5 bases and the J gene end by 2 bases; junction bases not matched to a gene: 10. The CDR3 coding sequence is TGTGCCAGCAGCGGGATCGACAGGGGAGAGCAAGAGACCCAGTACTTC. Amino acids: CASSGIDRGEQETQYF.

In nucleotides, the CDR3 is TGTGCCAGCCGGGACAGGGAATTTTACAATGAGCAGTTCTTC. Encoded protein: CASRDREFYNEQFF. The V call is TRBV28, the J call TRBJ2-1; 9 bases are a match to TRBD1. This CDR3 comprises 14 residues. With V trimmed by 8 bases and J by 4 bases, 6 bases remained unmatched. Germline V gene sequence: CDR1 MDHEN, CDR2 SYDVKM.

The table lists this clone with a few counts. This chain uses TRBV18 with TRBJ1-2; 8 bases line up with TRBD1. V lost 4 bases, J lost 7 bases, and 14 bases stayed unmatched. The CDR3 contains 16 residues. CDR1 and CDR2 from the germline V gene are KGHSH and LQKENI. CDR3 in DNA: TGTGCCAGCTCACTTGGGACAGGATGGGGTCTGGTTGGCTACACCTTC. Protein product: CASSLGTGWGLVGYTF.

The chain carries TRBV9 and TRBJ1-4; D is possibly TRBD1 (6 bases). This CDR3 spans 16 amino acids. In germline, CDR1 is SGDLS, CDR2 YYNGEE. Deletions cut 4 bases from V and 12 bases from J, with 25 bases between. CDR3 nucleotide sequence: TGTGCCAGCAGCCCGAGAGATCAGGGGATGAGTGGGGAACTGTTTTTT. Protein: CASSPRDQGMSGELFF.

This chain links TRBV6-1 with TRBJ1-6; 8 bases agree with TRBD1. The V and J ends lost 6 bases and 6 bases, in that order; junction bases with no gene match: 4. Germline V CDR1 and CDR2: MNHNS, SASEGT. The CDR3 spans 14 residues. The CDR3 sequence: CASSDRGPNSPLHF. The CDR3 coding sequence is TGTGCCAGCAGCGACAGGGGCCCTAATTCACCCCTCCACTTT.

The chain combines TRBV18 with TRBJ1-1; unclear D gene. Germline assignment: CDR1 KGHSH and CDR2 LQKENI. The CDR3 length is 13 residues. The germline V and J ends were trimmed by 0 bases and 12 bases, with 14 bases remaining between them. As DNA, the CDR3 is TGTGCCAGCTCACCACCTGAGCCCCCCGAAACTTTCTTT. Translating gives CASSPPEPPETFF.

The CDR3 sequence: CASSPGPEQYF. The CDR3, as DNA: TGTGCCAGCAGCCCAGGCCCGGAGCAGTACTTC. The chain employs TRBV7-2 and TRBJ2-7; the D is unclear. The CDR3 is 11 residues long. Germline CDR1 and CDR2: SGHTA and FQGNSA. Trimming took 5 bases from V and 7 from J, leaving 9 bases between them.

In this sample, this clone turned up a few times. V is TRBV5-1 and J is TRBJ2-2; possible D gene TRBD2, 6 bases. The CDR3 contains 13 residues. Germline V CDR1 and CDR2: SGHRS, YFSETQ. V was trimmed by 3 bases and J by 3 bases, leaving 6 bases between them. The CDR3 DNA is TGCGCCAGCAGCTGGGGGGACACCGGGGAGCTGTTTTTT. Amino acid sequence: CASSWGDTGELFF.

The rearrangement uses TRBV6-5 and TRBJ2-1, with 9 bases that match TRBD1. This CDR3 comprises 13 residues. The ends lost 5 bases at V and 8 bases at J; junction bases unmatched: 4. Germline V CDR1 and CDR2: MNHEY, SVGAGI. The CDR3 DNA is TGTGCCAGCAGTAAACAGGGGGCGGATGAGCAGTTCTTC. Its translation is CASSKQGADEQFF.

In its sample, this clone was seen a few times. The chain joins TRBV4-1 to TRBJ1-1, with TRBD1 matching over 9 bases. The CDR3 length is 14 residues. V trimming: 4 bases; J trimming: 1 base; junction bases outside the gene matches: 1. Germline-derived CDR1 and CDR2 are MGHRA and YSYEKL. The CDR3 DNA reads TGCGCCAGCAGCCCGGGACAGGGGAACACTGAAGCTTTCTTT. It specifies CASSPGQGNTEAFF.

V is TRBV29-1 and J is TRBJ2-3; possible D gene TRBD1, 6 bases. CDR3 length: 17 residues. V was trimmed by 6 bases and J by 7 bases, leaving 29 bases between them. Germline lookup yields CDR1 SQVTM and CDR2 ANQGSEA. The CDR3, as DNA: TGCAGCGTCTATCCCCGGGACAACAAAGGCCGAGATAATACGCAGTATTTT. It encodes CSVYPRDNKGRDNTQYF.

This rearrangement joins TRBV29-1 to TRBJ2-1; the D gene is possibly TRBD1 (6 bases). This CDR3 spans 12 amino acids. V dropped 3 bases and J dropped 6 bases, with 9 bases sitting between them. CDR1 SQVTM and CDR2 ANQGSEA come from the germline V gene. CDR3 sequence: CSVDRTANEQFF. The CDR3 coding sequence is TGCAGCGTTGACCGGACAGCCAATGAGCAGTTCTTC.

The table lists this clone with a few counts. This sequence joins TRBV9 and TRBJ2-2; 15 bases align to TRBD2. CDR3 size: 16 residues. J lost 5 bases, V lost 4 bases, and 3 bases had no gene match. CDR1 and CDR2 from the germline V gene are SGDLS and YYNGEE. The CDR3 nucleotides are TGTGCCAGCAGCCCGGGGACTAGCGGGGGGACCGGGGAGCTGTTTTTT. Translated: CASSPGTSGGTGELFF.

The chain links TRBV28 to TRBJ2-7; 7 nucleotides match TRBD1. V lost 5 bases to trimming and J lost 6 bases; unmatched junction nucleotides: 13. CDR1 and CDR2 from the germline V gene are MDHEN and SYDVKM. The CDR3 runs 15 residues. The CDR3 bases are TGTGCCAGCAGTAGAACGGGACAGTTCATTTCCGAGCAGTACTTC. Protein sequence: CASSRTGQFISEQYF.

The CDR3 here is CASSLGAGSYGYTF. For the CDR3, the DNA is TGTGCCAGCAGCTTAGGAGCAGGATCCTATGGCTACACCTTC. This chain joins TRBV7-2 and TRBJ1-2; D is unresolved. Trimming left V 1 base short and J 4 bases short, with 10 bases between. The CDR3 contains 14 residues. Germline V lookup: CDR1 SGHTA, CDR2 FQGNSA.

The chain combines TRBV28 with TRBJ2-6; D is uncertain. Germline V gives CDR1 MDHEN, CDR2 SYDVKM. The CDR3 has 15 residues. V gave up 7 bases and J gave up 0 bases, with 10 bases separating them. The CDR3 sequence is CASTSFSSGANVLTF. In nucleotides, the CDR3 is TGTGCCAGCACTTCTTTTAGCTCTGGGGCCAACGTCCTGACTTTC.

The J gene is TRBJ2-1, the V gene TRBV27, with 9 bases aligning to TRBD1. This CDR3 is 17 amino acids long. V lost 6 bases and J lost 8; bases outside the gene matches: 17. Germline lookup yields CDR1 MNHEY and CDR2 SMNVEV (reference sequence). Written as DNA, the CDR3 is TGTGCCAGCAGCCGTAGGAAGGGGAGACAGGGGGAATATGAGCAGTTCTTC. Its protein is CASSRRKGRQGEYEQFF.

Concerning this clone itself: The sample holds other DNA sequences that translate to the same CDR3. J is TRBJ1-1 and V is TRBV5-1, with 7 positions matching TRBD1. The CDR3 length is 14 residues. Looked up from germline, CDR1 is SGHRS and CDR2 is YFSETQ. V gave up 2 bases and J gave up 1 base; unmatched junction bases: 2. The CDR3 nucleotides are TGCGCCAGCAGCTTACAGGGGTCGAACACTGAAGCTTTCTTT. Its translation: CASSLQGSNTEAFF. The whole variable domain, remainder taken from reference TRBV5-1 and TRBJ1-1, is KAGVTQTPRYLIKTRGQQVTLSCSPISGHRSVSWYQQTPGQGLQFLFEYFSETQRNKGNFPGRFSGRQFSNSRSEMNVSTLELGDSALYLCASSLQGSNTEAFFGQGTRLTVV.

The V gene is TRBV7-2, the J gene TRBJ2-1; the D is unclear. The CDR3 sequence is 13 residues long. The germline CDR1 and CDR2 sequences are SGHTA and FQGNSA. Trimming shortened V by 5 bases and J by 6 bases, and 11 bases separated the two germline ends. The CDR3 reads CASSQTPSNEQFF. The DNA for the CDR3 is TGTGCCAGCAGCCAAACACCTAGCAATGAGCAGTTCTTC.